This TCR beta chain was documented in a study of glioma-infiltrating T cells after dendritic cell vaccination (dated by TCRdb to about 2016). Notes on the research overall: Of the roughly 15 glioblastoma patients in the cohort, all drawn from Phase I and II dendritic cell vaccination trials, 9 were newly diagnosed and 6 had recurrent disease. To make the vaccine, monocyte-derived dendritic cells were cultured for 6 to 8 days with IL-4 and GM-CSF and then pulsed overnight with autologous tumor lysate. Patients received three intradermal dendritic cell vaccine injections at biweekly intervals in the arm below the axilla. Autologous tumor lysate-pulsed dendritic cell vaccination was administered to the patients between the early 2000s and the early 2010s. Deep sequencing of TCR beta CDR3 regions was used to quantify tumor-infiltrating lymphocyte content and compare tumor and blood repertoires in dendritic cell-vaccinated glioblastoma patients. Survival after dendritic cell vaccination was correlated with TCR sequencing metrics, including TIL content and tumor-blood repertoire overlap. Study-wide conclusions, independent of this receptor: The three-group TCR overlap response model was characterized as speculative, and prospective validation of the model was stated to be required. The cohort was small and heterogeneous, with few patients having full blood and tumor sets and even fewer initial-recurrent tumor pairs. TCR clonality showed no direct relationship with survival, which suggests that a diverse polyclonal response may matter. After dendritic cell vaccination, a higher estimated pretreatment TIL content predicted longer time to progression and overall survival.

The time point label, as the study defines it: after dendritic cell vaccination, including at tumor progression/relapse. To be selected, patients needed enough residual fresh-frozen tumor tissue and more than two years of available survival data. Molecular status otherwise varied across the glioblastoma patients, but none of them carried an isocitrate dehydrogenase mutation. PBMC were collected before vaccination, two weeks after the third vaccination, and at tumor progression when it occurred. The Qiagen DNeasy Blood extraction Kit was used to extract genomic DNA. Trimming leaves V shorter by 4 bases and J shorter by 5 bases, with the junction holding 12 bases beyond the gene matches. The germline V gene (reference sequence) specifies GTSNPN as CDR1 and SVGIG as CDR2. Reading from cysteine to phenylalanine, the CDR3 counts 15 amino acids. Only the CDR3 DNA stays, 45 bases, in frame from base 1. This clone has only one observation. What this receptor recognizes is not known. One base away there is no much larger clone; base qualities are not given.

TCRB CDR3 regions were amplified from roughly 1.8 ug genomic DNA, or all available DNA if less, using the immunoSEQ assay. For multiplex PCR, 60 forward primers for TCR V beta segments and 13 reverse primers for J beta segments were used. To estimate the number of reads per starting template, synthetic control templates were added to each sample at limiting dilution. Sequencing produced 87 bp reads on the Illumina HiSeq System. The authors' analysis ran thus. PCR and sequencing errors were removed by merging closely related sequences with a nearest neighbor algorithm. TCR overlap was defined as the percentage of unique tumor TCR beta sequences that were also present in the same patient's peripheral blood. TCRdb limited this immuneACCESS table to in-frame rearrangements with V and J called. A share of clones is missing; checked studies link under half to unresolved V genes, and the rest is unexplained. V and J calls and clone size come straight from that table; D and trimming were deduced from the DNA. The sample records 85,000 to 100,000 clones, around 80% of which are singletons. Of the sample, about 5% falls within the top ten clones.

The chain was built from TRBV30 and TRBJ2-5, with 8 middle bases fitting TRBD1. The source of this sequence is a human donor with glioblastoma. This material consisted of blood, taken after dendritic cell vaccination. The DNA sequence is as follows: TGTGCCTGGACCCCTTCCGCAGGGGGCTTGGAGACCCAGTACTTC. Translated, it gives CAWTPSAGGLETQYF.